This T cell receptor beta chain appears in the sequencing data of a study of neoadjuvant nivolumab and ipilimumab in lung cancer. The data were produced by immunoSEQ multiplex PCR, yet TCRdb's version contains in-frame clones alone and is incomplete. Among roughly 45,000 clones, approximately 90% were seen once, and the ten largest hold about 3.5%. Trimming left V 6 bases short and J 1 base short, with 12 bases between. The CDR3 sequence is 14 residues long. Germline V CDR1 and CDR2: SQVTM, ANQGSEA. General observations from the study: TCR richness and clonality were higher in tumors than adjacent uninvolved lung. Blood richness before therapy tracked richness in tumors resected after neoadjuvant therapy. TCR clonality did not significantly correlate with pathologic tumor regression.

A remark on this clone: Its antigen is not known.

The receptor was isolated from an adult with non-small cell lung cancer. Some clones in this sample may be carry-over from other donors' samples. The sample in question was blood, obtained before neoadjuvant nivolumab, alone or with ipilimumab. The rearrangement uses TRBV29-1 and TRBJ2-2; D perhaps matches TRBD2 (5 bases). For the CDR3, the DNA is TGCAGCGTGCTACTAGGCATGAACACCGGGGAGCTGTTTTTT. Protein: CSVLLGMNTGELFF.